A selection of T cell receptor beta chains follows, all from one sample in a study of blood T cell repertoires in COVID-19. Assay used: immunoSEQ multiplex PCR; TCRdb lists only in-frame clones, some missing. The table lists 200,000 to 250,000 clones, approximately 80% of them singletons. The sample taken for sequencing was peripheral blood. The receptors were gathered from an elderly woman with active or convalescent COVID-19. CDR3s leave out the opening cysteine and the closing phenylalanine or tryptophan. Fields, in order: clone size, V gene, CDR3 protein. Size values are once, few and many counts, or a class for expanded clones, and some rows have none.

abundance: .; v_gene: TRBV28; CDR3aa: ASSLSGQWNTIY
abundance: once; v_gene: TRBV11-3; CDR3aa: ASSLGQGFTEAF
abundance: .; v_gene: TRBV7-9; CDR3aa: ASSFSSGSISYNEQF
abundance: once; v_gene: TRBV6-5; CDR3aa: ASSSQGSAEQF
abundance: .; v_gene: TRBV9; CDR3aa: ASSVGQGGANEKLF
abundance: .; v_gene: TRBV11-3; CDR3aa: ASSLSRQGYGYT
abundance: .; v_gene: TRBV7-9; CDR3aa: ASTLVLGGRLPTDTQY
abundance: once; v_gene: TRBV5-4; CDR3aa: ASNIAGTSGGGELF
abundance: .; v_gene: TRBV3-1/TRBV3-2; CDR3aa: ASSQGYGGGTDTQY
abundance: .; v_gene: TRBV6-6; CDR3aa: ASTPGGGGYT
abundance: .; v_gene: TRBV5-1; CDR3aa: ASSYEGAQY
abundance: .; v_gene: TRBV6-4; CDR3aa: ASSVFTSGGPLSTDTQY
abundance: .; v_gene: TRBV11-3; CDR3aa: ASSLDPETYEQY
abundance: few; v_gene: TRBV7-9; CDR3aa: ASSLVGQGTEQY
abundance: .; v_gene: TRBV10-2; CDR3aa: ASSEFSEHSNQPQH
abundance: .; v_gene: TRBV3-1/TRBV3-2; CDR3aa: ASRLSTSNYGYT
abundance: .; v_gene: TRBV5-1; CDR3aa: ASSTGTGSGEQY
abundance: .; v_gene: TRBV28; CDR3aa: ASSSGLAGGTGTGELF
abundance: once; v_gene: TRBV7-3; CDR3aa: ASRPDPGRGKDEQF
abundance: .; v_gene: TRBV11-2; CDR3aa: ASSWRGGPDTQY
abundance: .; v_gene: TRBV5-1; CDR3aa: ASSFGGRETQY
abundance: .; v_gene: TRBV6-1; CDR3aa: ASSEEGASGNTIY
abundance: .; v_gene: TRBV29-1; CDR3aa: SVVSSGNTIY
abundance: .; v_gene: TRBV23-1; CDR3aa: ASADRGRREQY
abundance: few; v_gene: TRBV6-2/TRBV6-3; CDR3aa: ASSYSRVKYEQY
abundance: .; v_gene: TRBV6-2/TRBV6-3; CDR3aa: ASSNGQEAF
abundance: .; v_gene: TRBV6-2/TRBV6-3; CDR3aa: ASSDRGVHQPQH
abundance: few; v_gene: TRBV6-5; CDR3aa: ATQRGLANYGYT
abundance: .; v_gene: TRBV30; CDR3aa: AWSFHIRDRGNTEAF
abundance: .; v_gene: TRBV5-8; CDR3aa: ASSPGDTAYNEQF
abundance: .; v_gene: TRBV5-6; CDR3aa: ASSSGTGTYEQY
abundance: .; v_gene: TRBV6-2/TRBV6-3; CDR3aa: ASSTPLGANVLT
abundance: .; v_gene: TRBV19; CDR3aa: ASWDRLNEQF
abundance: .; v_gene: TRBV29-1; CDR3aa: SVVDTGLAGPRISYNEQF
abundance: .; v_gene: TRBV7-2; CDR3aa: ASSLFPGLSPSYEQY
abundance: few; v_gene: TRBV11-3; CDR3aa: ASSLVRGGPLLYNSPLH
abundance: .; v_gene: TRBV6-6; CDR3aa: ASSYGGQGAHEQF
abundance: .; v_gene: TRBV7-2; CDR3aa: ASSLRQGTEKLF
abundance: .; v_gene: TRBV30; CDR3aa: ACRIGTSGTYNEQF